This T cell receptor beta chain stems from a study of T cells expressing NK-cell markers (TCRdb year 2020). Regarding the complete study: Three sorted T-cell subsets (CD3+CD56+NKG2C+, CD3+CD56+NKG2C- and CD3+CD56-NKG2C+) from under 10 donors had their TCR beta-chain repertoires profiled. Among the eight sequenced donors, seven were HCMV-seropositive and one was HCMV-seronegative. All eight donors whose samples were sequenced were randomly selected healthy volunteers, three of them men and five women. The libraries were sequenced on Illumina HiSeq 2000/2500, MiSeq or NextSeq, producing 2 x 150 bp reads.

From a lookup of the germline V gene (reference sequence), CDR1 and CDR2 are DFQATT and SNEGSKA. The CDR3 spans 13 residues, from the cysteine through the phenylalanine. No nucleotide data were recorded. The research as a whole found: For 5 or 6 donors, the dominant CD3+CD56+NKG2C+ clonotypes were among the top 10 CD8+ clonotypes and accounted for roughly 1.0-7.5% of CD8+ T cells. Those dominant clonotypes were again the most abundant among CD3+CD56-NKG2C+ cells in a handful of donors, at roughly 25-60.1%. Whether the expanded NKG2C-expressing T cell clones were specific for HCMV antigens was left unclear.

As to this clonotype: The antigen this receptor binds is unknown.

HCMV serostatus was determined by detecting HCMV-specific IgG in serum with a commercial ELISA kit. Ficoll density gradient centrifugation was used to isolate peripheral blood mononuclear cells from blood. Sequencing used an Illumina HiSeq 2000. TCR beta cDNA libraries were prepared using 5'RACE template switching, which introduced a universal primer site and unique molecular identifiers. cDNA synthesis was primed from the TCR beta constant segment, followed by two successive PCR amplification steps. From the authors' description of their analysis: Reads were demultiplexed and grouped by UMI with MIGEC, and clonotypes were assembled and quantified with MiTCR. To remove erroneous sequences, TCR cDNA sequences were retained only when supported by two or more reads. The tcR package was used for downstream repertoire analysis, and clonotypes were matched between fractions using CDR3 nucleotide sequence together with V segment. VDJmatch was used to annotate antigen specificity against VDJdb, with one amino acid substitution in CDR3 permitted. With the reads reprocessed by TCRdb, a single entry stands for each CDR3 protein sequence and no DNA is reported. The V and J calls here are based on TCRdb, not the publication. The sample table includes 400,000 to 450,000 distinct CDR3 sequences. Less than 7.5% of the sample is taken by the ten largest.

The rearrangement combines TRBV20-1 with TRBJ2-1. Sequencing was carried out using blood T cells: a sorted CD56 or NKG2C T cell subset, CD4+ or CD8+ T cells, or bulk PBMC T cells (not recorded which). This clonotype was sampled from a woman between 18 and 70 years old in good health. The CDR3 reads as follows: CSVSYDEYNEQFF.